One sample yielded the 28 T cell receptor beta chains listed below, sequenced in a study of blood T cell repertoires in COVID-19. Repertoires were generated with immunoSEQ multiplex PCR, while TCRdb's copy carries only in-frame clones and drops some. The sample contains 40,000 to 50,000 clones, about 77% of which appear only once. Material: peripheral blood. The receptors derive from a woman aged 70 to 79 with acute or convalescent COVID-19.

V gene TRBV30 combines with J gene TRBJ1-6; no clear D. Germline assignment: CDR1 GTSNPN and CDR2 SVGIG (reference sequence). The CDR3 length is 18 residues. V lost 2 bases to trimming and J lost 5 bases, with 22 bases between them. The CDR3 is CAWSIKRRTREDNSPLHF. The CDR3 bases are TGTGCCTGGAGTATTAAGCGCCGTACCCGGGAGGATAATTCACCCCTCCACTTT.

The chain uses TRBV5-1 and TRBJ2-7, with D maybe TRBD2 (6 bases). CDR3 length: 14 residues. The germline V gene encodes CDR1 SGHRS and CDR2 YFSETQ. The V gene lost 0 bases and the J gene lost 6 bases, with 13 bases spanning the gap. The CDR3 DNA reads TGCGCCAGCAGCTTGGTGGAGGGTCTAAGCGAGCAGTACTTC. Translating it yields CASSLVEGLSEQYF. Based on the CDR3 plus reference TRBV5-1 and TRBJ2-7, the full variable domain is KAGVTQTPRYLIKTRGQQVTLSCSPISGHRSVSWYQQTPGQGLQFLFEYFSETQRNKGNFPGRFSGRQFSNSRSEMNVSTLELGDSALYLCASSLVEGLSEQYFGPGTRLTVT.

The chain carries TRBV24-1 and TRBJ1-2; 10 nucleotides match TRBD1. This CDR3 contains 15 residues. Germline values: CDR1 KGHDR, CDR2 SFDVKD. Trimming cost V 3 bases and J 8 bases; bases outside gene matches: 8. In nucleotides, the CDR3 is TGTGCCACCAGTGATATCCCGGACAGGGGGAGAGGCTACACCTTC. Protein product: CATSDIPDRGRGYTF.

The table lists this clone with a count of one. CDR3 sequence: CASSEIGTHNSPLHF. As DNA, the CDR3 is TGTGCCAGCTCGGAGATCGGGACTCATAATTCACCCCTCCACTTT. The gene calls are TRBV18 and TRBJ1-6, with D perhaps TRBD1 (5 bases). Germline V CDR1 and CDR2: KGHSH, LQKENI. This CDR3 spans 15 amino acids. V was clipped by 6 bases and J by 5 bases, with 14 bases between them.

V is TRBV19 and J is TRBJ1-4; D gene unclear. The germline V gene has CDR1 LNHDA and CDR2 SQIVND (reference sequence). V was trimmed by 0 bases and J by 0 bases, leaving 2 bases between them. The CDR3 extends over 14 amino acids. The CDR3 region is CASSIDATNEKLFF. CDR3 nucleotides: TGTGCCAGTAGTATAGACGCAACTAATGAAAAACTGTTTTTT.

DNA of the CDR3: TGTGCCAGCAGCTTAGGACAGGGCAGGGGCTATGGCTACACCTTC. Amino acid sequence: CASSLGQGRGYGYTF. V and J are TRBV7-6 and TRBJ1-2; 7 nucleotides line up with TRBD1. In germline, CDR1 is SGHVS, CDR2 FNYEAQ. The CDR3 is made up of 15 amino acids. J was trimmed by 4 bases and V by 1 base; bases with no gene match: 6.

This clone showed up just a few times. The chain links TRBV10-2 to TRBJ2-3; perhaps TRBD2 as D (7 bases). The length of the CDR3 is 17 residues. The V gene lost 6 bases and the J gene lost 2 bases, with 21 bases spanning the gap. CDR1 and CDR2 from the germline V gene are WSHSY and SAAADI. The CDR3 protein is CASRGGGWGNFTDTQYF. CDR3 bases: TGCGCCAGCAGAGGGGGGGGTTGGGGCAACTTCACAGATACGCAGTATTTT.

The J gene is TRBJ1-2, the V gene TRBV19; D remains ambiguous. The CDR3 totals 16 residues. Germline V gene lookup returns CDR1 LNHDA and CDR2 SQIVND (reference sequence). Deletions cut 4 bases from V and 0 bases from J, with 15 bases between. The DNA for the CDR3 is TGTGCCAGTAGTAATACACCGGCCACAGCTAACTATGGCTACACCTTC. Translated, it gives CASSNTPATANYGYTF.

The gene calls are TRBV2 and TRBJ2-7; TRBD1 agrees at 7 bases. This CDR3 comprises 13 residues. In germline, CDR1 is SNHLY, CDR2 FYNNEI. The trim removed 6 bases at V and 3 bases at J, leaving 5 bases unmatched. CDR3 protein: CASSQGQFYEQYF. CDR3 DNA sequence: TGTGCCAGCAGCCAGGGACAGTTCTACGAGCAGTACTTC.

This chain uses TRBV29-1 with TRBJ2-4; D may be TRBD2 (7 bases). Trimming left V 7 bases short and J 9 bases short, with 19 bases between. The CDR3 runs to 13 residues. From germline, CDR1 is SQVTM and CDR2 ANQGSEA. In DNA, the CDR3 is TGCAGCGCGTGGGGGGGCGGAATGGGCATTCAGTACTTC. Translating gives CSAWGGGMGIQYF.

The rearrangement uses TRBV28 and TRBJ1-4; no clear D gene. Germline CDR1 MDHEN, CDR2 SYDVKM. The length of the CDR3 is 14 residues. Trimming pared 6 bases from V and 4 bases from J, leaving 12 bases between. This CDR3 reads CASSSLGVNEKLFF. In DNA form, the CDR3 reads TGTGCCAGCAGCTCCCTAGGCGTTAATGAAAAACTGTTTTTT.

The rearrangement joins TRBV29-1 to TRBJ2-3; 13 bases line up with TRBD2. The CDR3 sequence is 15 residues long. The germline CDR1 and CDR2 sequences are SQVTM and ANQGSEA. V shed 6 bases, J shed 1 base, and the junction held 4 bases outside the gene matches. The CDR3: CSVATSGRGTDTQYF. The CDR3 nucleotides read TGCAGCGTGGCTACTAGCGGGAGGGGCACAGATACGCAGTATTTT.

The chain recombines TRBV27 with TRBJ2-1; the match to TRBD2 covers 12 bases. The CDR3 extends over 18 amino acids. V was clipped by 4 bases and J by 0 bases; unmatched bases: 7. Germline CDR1 reads MNHEY; CDR2 reads SMNVEV (reference sequence). CDR3 loop: CASSSGLAGMSSYNEQFF. The CDR3 bases are TGTGCCAGCAGTTCAGGACTAGCGGGGATGAGCTCCTACAATGAGCAGTTCTTC.

This chain joins TRBV27 and TRBJ1-2, with 9 bases identical to TRBD1. The germline V gene encodes CDR1 MNHEY and CDR2 SMNVEV (reference sequence). V was clipped by 4 bases and J by 4 bases; unmatched bases: 7. There are 15 residues in the CDR3. The CDR3 sequence is CASSWGTGHSYGYTF. The CDR3 bases are TGTGCCAGCAGTTGGGGGACAGGGCACAGCTATGGCTACACCTTC.

J is TRBJ1-6 and V is TRBV4-1; possible D gene TRBD1, 5 bases. V was pared by 1 base and J by 7 bases, with 17 bases between. This CDR3 spans 17 amino acids. The germline V gene encodes CDR1 MGHRA and CDR2 YSYEKL. The CDR3 sequence is CASSQGFQGLENSPLHF. DNA for the CDR3: TGCGCCAGCAGCCAAGGCTTCCAGGGTTTAGAGAATTCACCCCTCCACTTT.

The genes are TRBV7-9 and TRBJ1-4; 7 nucleotides line up with TRBD1. Germline V gene lookup returns CDR1 SEHNR and CDR2 FQNEAQ (reference sequence). The CDR3 runs to 13 residues. The trim removed 8 bases at V and 8 bases at J, leaving 8 bases unmatched. CDR3 in DNA: TGTGCCAGCCCTCAAGGGGGCGAGGAAAAACTGTTTTTT. Protein product: CASPQGGEEKLFF.

The chain has TRBV28 and TRBJ1-6; D call uncertain. The CDR3 is made up of 16 amino acids. Between the trimmed V and J ends, which lost 7 bases and 6 bases, there was a span of 19 bases. Germline lookup yields CDR1 MDHEN and CDR2 SYDVKM. CDR3 nucleotide sequence: TGTGCCAGCAACACCCCATGGGAGGGAGGTAATTCACCCCTCCACTTT. This encodes CASNTPWEGGNSPLHF. The variable domain in full, completed from reference TRBV28 and TRBJ1-6, reads DVKVTQSSRYLVKRTGEKVFLECVQDMDHENMFWYRQDPGLGLRLIYFSYDVKMKEKGDIPEGYSVSREKKERFSLILESASTNQTSMYLCASNTPWEGGNSPLHFGNGTRLTVT.

The chain joins TRBV29-1 to TRBJ1-2; D is undetermined. The CDR3 is 14 residues long. From germline, CDR1 is SQVTM and CDR2 ANQGSEA. The V end lost 2 bases, the J end lost 0 bases, and 10 bases lay between the germline ends. CDR3 region: CSVEPGYANYGYTF. CDR3 DNA: TGCAGCGTTGAACCCGGGTACGCTAACTATGGCTACACCTTC.

The chain couples TRBV2 to TRBJ1-4, with 8 bases identical to TRBD1. The CDR3 sequence is 15 residues long. Trimming took 6 bases from V and 7 from J; bases not matched to a gene: 10. The germline V gene encodes CDR1 SNHLY and CDR2 FYNNEI. CDR3 amino acids: CASRGTGGPFEKLFF. In DNA, the CDR3 is TGTGCCAGCAGGGGAACAGGGGGTCCATTTGAAAAACTGTTTTTT.

This chain uses TRBV2 with TRBJ2-7, with 10 bases identical to TRBD2. In germline, CDR1 is SNHLY, CDR2 FYNNEI. V shed 3 bases, J shed 3 bases, and the junction held 5 bases outside the gene matches. The CDR3 is 15 residues long. CDR3 bases: TGTGCCAGCAGTGACCTAGCGGGGGCCAACTACGAGCAGTACTTC. Its translation: CASSDLAGANYEQYF.

This chain connects TRBV28 to TRBJ1-2, with 10 nucleotides matching TRBD1. The germline V gene encodes CDR1 MDHEN and CDR2 SYDVKM. This CDR3 contains 14 residues. Unmatched junction bases numbered 9, after V lost 7 bases and J lost 7 bases. CDR3 residues: CASTQRDRGSGYTF. The DNA of the CDR3 is TGTGCCAGCACCCAACGGGACAGGGGAAGTGGCTACACCTTC.

This chain connects TRBV28 to TRBJ1-2, with 7 positions matching TRBD1. The germline CDR1 and CDR2 sequences are MDHEN and SYDVKM. The CDR3 is 13 residues long. V lost 6 bases, J lost 4 bases, and 5 bases stayed unmatched. The CDR3 protein is CASSPTGIYGYTF. The DNA of the CDR3 is TGTGCCAGCAGCCCGACAGGGATCTATGGCTACACCTTC.

The rearrangement uses TRBV4-2 and TRBJ2-7, with D perhaps matching TRBD1 (6 bases). The CDR3 contains 15 residues. V shed 2 bases and J shed 3 bases, with 14 bases lying between them. Germline lookup yields CDR1 LGHNA and CDR2 YNFKEQ. DNA of the CDR3: TGTGCCAGCAGCCAACTAATTGGACAGAACTACGAGCAGTACTTC. Protein: CASSQLIGQNYEQYF.

This rearrangement joins TRBV2 to TRBJ1-3, with D unclear. V was pared by 6 bases and J by 1 base, with 13 bases between. This CDR3 has 15 amino acids. The germline V gene encodes CDR1 SNHLY and CDR2 FYNNEI. CDR3 sequence: CASRDSRASGNTIYF. The DNA of the CDR3 is TGTGCCAGCAGGGACTCCCGGGCGTCTGGAAACACCATATATTTT.

J is TRBJ1-1 and V is TRBV3-1 (or the pseudogene TRBV3-2); 7 bases match TRBD1. The CDR3 runs to 15 residues. The germline V gene encodes CDR1 LGHDT and CDR2 YNNKEL (reference sequence). V shed 7 bases and J 5 bases; nucleotides not matched to a gene: 13. The CDR3: CASNTGRQGGTEAFF. CDR3 DNA sequence: TGTGCCAGCAACACGGGGAGGCAGGGGGGAACTGAAGCTTTCTTT.

This chain connects TRBV5-5 to TRBJ1-6, with TRBD1 matching over 7 bases. Per germline, CDR1 SGHKS and CDR2 YYEKEE (reference sequence). The CDR3 sequence is 15 residues long. V was pared by 5 bases and J by 3 bases, with 5 bases of the junction left unmatched. CDR3: CASRGTALYNSPLHF. As DNA, the CDR3 is TGTGCCAGCAGGGGGACAGCGCTCTATAATTCACCCCTCCACTTT.

This clone was found a few times. V gene TRBV30 combines with J gene TRBJ2-7; D gene uncertain. Germline V gene data show CDR1 as GTSNPN and CDR2 as SVGIG (reference sequence). Trimming removed 0 bases from V and 4 bases from J, with 7 bases in between. There are 12 residues in the CDR3. CDR3 DNA sequence: TGTGCCTGGAGTGTAGCGAGTTACGAGCAGTACTTC. It is translated as CAWSVASYEQYF.

CDR3 residues: CASSRDVTDTQYF. CDR3 bases: TGTGCCAGCAGTCGGGATGTTACAGATACGCAGTATTTT. The chain couples TRBV2 to TRBJ2-3; D perhaps matches TRBD2 (5 bases). Germline CDR1 SNHLY, CDR2 FYNNEI. The CDR3 runs to 13 residues. The ends were cut back, 5 bases at V and 3 bases at J, with 9 bases in the middle.